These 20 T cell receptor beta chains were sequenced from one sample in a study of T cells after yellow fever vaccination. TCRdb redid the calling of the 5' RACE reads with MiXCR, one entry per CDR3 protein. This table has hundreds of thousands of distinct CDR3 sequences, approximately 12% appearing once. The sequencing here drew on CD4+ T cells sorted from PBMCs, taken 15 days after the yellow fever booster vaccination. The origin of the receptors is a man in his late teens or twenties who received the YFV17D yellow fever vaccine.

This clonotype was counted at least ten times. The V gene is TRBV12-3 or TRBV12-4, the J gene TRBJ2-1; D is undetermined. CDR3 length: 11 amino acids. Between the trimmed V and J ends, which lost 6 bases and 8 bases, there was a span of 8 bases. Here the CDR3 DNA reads TGTGCCAGCAGGCTAGTGGATGAGCAGTTCTTC. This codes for CASRLVDEQFF.

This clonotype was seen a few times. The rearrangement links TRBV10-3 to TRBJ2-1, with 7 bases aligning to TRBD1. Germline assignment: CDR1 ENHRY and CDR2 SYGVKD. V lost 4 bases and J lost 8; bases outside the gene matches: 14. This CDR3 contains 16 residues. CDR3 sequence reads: CAISGGGRQGGYEQFF. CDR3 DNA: TGTGCCATCAGTGGGGGCGGCCGACAGGGTGGCTATGAGCAGTTCTTC.

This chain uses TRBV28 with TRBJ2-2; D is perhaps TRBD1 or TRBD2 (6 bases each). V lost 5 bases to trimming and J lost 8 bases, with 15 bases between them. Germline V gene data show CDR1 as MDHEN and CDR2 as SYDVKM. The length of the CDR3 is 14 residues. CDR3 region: CASSQIRGLGELFF. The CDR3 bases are TGTGCCAGCAGTCAAATCCGGGGGCTAGGGGAGCTGTTTTTT.

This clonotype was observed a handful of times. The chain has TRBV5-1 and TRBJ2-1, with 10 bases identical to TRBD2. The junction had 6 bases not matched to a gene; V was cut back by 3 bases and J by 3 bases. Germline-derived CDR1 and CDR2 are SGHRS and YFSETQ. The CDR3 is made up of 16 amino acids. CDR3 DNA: TGCGCCAGCAGCTCCTCTAGCGGGGGAGGCTACAATGAGCAGTTCTTC. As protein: CASSSSSGGGYNEQFF.

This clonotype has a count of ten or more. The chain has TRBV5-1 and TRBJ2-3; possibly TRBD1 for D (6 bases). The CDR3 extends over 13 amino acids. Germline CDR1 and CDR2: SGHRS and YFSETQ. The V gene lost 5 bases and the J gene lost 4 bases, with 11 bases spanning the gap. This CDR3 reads CASSPEGADTQYF. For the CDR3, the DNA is TGCGCCAGCAGTCCCGAGGGGGCAGATACGCAGTATTTT.

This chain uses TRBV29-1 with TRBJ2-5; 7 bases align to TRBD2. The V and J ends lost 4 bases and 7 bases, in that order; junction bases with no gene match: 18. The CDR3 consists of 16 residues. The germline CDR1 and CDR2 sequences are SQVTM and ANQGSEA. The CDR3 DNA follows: TGCAGCGTTGTCCCCCCCCGCTGGGGGGGGGTCTCGACCCAGTACTTC. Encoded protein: CSVVPPRWGGVSTQYF. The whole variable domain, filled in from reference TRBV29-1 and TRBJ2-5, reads SAVISQKPSRDICQRGTSLTIQCQVDSQVTMMFWYRQQPGQSLTLIATANQGSEATYESGFVIDKFPISRPNLTFSTLTVSNMSPEDSSIYLCSVVPPRWGGVSTQYFGPGTRLLVL.

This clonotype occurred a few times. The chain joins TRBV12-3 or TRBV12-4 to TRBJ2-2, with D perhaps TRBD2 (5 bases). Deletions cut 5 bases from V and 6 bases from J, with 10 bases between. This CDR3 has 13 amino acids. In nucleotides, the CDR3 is TGTGCCAGCAGTCGAGGGCAGTCCGGGGAGCTGTTTTTT. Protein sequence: CASSRGQSGELFF.

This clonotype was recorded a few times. The CDR3 reads CASSSGRERTIYF. In DNA form, the CDR3 reads TGTGCCAGCAGTTCGGGACGGGAGAGGACCATATATTTT. This chain uses TRBV28 with TRBJ1-3, with TRBD1 as a possible D gene (5 bases). The CDR3 has 13 amino acids. Germline CDR1 and CDR2: MDHEN and SYDVKM. The V end lost 4 bases, the J end lost 10 bases, and 14 bases lay between the germline ends.

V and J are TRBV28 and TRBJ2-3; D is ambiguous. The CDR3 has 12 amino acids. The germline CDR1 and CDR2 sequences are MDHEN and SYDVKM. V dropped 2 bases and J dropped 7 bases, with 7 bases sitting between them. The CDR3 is CASSLAKNTQYF. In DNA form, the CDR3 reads TGTGCCAGCAGTTTAGCGAAAAATACGCAGTATTTT.

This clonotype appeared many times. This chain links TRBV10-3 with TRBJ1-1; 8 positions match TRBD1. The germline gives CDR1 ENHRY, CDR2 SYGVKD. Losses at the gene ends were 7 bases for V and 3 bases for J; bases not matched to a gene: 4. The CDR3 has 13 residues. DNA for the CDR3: TGTGCCATCAAGACGACAGGGGACACTGAAGCTTTCTTT. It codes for CAIKTTGDTEAFF.

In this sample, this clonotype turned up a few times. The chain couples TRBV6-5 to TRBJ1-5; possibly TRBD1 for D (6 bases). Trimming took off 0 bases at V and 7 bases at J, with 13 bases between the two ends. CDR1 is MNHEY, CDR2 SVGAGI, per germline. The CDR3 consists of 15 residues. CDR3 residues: CASSYSRKGGQPQHF. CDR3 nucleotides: TGTGCCAGCAGTTACTCGAGGAAGGGGGGCCAGCCCCAGCATTTT.

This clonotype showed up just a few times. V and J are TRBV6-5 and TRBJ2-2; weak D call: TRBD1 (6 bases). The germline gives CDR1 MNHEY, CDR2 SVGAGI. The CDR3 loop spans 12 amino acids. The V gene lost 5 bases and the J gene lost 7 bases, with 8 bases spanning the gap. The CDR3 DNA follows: TGTGCCAGCAGTCCGGACAGCGGGGAGCTGTTTTTT. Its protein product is CASSPDSGELFF.

This chain's CDR3 is CASSPSPGQGNYEQYF. Written as DNA, the CDR3 is TGCGCCAGCAGTCCCTCCCCGGGACAGGGGAACTACGAGCAGTACTTC. The rearrangement uses TRBV5-1 and TRBJ2-7; TRBD1 agrees at 10 bases. Losses at the gene ends were 5 bases for V and 3 bases for J; bases not matched to a gene: 11. Germline CDR1 is SGHRS and CDR2 is YFSETQ. The CDR3 contains 16 residues.

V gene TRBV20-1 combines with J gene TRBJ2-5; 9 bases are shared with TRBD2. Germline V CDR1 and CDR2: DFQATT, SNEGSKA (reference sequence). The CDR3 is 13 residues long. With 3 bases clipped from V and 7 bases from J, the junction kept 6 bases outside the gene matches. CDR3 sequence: CSASRTSDWTQYF. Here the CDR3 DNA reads TGCAGTGCTAGTCGGACTAGCGACTGGACCCAGTACTTC.

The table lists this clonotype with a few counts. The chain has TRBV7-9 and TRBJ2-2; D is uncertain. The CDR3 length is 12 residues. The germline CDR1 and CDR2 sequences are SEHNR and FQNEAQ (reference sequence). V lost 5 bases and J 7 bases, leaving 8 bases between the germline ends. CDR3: CASSPPNGELFF. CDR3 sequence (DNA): TGTGCCAGCAGCCCTCCGAACGGGGAGCTGTTTTTT.

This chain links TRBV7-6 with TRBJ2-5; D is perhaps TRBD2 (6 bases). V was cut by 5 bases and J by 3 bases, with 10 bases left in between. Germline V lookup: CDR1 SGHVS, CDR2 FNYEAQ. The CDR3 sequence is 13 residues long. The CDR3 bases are TGTGCCAGCAGCCGGGACTGGAAAGAGACCCAGTACTTC. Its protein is CASSRDWKETQYF.

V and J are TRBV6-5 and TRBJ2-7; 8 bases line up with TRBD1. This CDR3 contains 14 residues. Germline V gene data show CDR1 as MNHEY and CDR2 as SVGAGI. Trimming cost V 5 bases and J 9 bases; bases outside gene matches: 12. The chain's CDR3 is CASSQRQGPFGQYV. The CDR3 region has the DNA TGTGCCAGCAGTCAACGACAGGGGCCGTTCGGGCAGTACGTC.

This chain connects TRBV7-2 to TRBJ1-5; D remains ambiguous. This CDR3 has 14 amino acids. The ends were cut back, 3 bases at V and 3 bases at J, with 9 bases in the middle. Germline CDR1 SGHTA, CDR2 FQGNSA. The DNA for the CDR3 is TGTGCCAGCAGCTTCAGGAGAGACAATCAGCCCCAGCATTTT. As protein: CASSFRRDNQPQHF. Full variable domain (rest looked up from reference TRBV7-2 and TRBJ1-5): GAGVSQSPSNKVTEKGKDVELRCDPISGHTALYWYRQSLGQGLEFLIYFQGNSAPDKSGLPSDRFSAERTGGSVSTLTIQRTQQEDSAVYLCASSFRRDNQPQHFGDGTRLSIL.

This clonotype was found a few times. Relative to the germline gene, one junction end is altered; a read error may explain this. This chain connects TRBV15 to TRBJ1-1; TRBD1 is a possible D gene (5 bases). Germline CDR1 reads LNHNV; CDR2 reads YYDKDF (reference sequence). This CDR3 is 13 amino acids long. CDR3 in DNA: TGTGCCACCAGCAGACTCCAGGACACTCAAGCTTTCTTT. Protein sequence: CATSRLQDTQAFF.

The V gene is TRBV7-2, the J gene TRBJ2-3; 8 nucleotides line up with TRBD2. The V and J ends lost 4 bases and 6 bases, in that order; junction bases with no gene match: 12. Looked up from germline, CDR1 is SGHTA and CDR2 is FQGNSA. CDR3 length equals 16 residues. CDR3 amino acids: CASSSPGGGAPDTQYF. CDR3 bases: TGTGCCAGCAGCTCCCCGGGGGGGGGGGCGCCGGATACGCAGTATTTT.